Below, 11 T cell receptor beta chains from the same sample are listed, as sequenced in a study of beta chain features in type 1 diabetes. Study-wide findings and caveats: For Type 1 diabetes patients, all four CD4+ subsets carried TCRB CDR3s that were moderately but significantly shorter.

These receptors' targets are unknown. Since all of the isolated RNA was reverse transcribed, expressed TCRB transcripts were what got sequenced. Produced via immunoSEQ multiplex PCR; TCRdb's table is partial and in-frame only. The sample lists hundreds of thousands of clones, around 12% occurring once. The specimen was naive CD4+ T cells from blood. The source is a woman aged 18-30 years with type 1 diabetes.

This clone was observed a handful of times. The chain employs TRBV7-2 and TRBJ1-2, with a possible D match to TRBD1 (6 bases). The CDR3 is 13 amino acids. Looked up from germline, CDR1 is SGHTA and CDR2 is FQGNSA. With 4 bases removed from V and 5 bases from J, the gap between germline ends came to 11 bases. The CDR3 region has the DNA TGTGCCAGCAGCTCATTGACAGGATATGGCTACACCTTC. This gives the protein CASSSLTGYGYTF.

The chain uses TRBV7-2 and TRBJ2-7; 7 bases fit TRBD2. With V trimmed by 3 bases and J by 3 bases, 5 bases remained unmatched. Germline CDR1 reads SGHTA; CDR2 reads FQGNSA. This CDR3 has 14 amino acids. CDR3 sequence (DNA): TGTGCCAGCAGCTTCTGGGCTAGCGGCTACGAGCAGTACTTC. This gives the protein CASSFWASGYEQYF.

This clone was observed a handful of times. The CDR3 sequence: CASSQEYTGELFF. The CDR3 coding sequence is TGTGCCAGCAGCCAAGAGTACACCGGGGAGCTGTTTTTT. V gene TRBV16 combines with J gene TRBJ2-2, with D uncertain. V lost 2 bases to trimming and J lost 3 bases, with 4 bases between them. Per the germline V gene, CDR1 is KGHSY and CDR2 is FQNENV. The CDR3 is 13 amino acids.

This chain links TRBV7-2 with TRBJ1-2; TRBD1 matches 7 bases. The CDR3 is 14 amino acids. Germline loops: CDR1 SGHTA, CDR2 FQGNSA. J was trimmed by 6 bases and V by 5 bases; bases with no gene match: 9. The CDR3 protein is CASSVDRVSHGYTF. Here the CDR3 DNA reads TGTGCCAGCAGCGTTGACAGGGTTTCTCATGGCTACACCTTC.

The rearrangement links TRBV9 to TRBJ2-3; TRBD2 might be the D (5 bases). The germline gives CDR1 SGDLS, CDR2 YYNGEE. This CDR3 region has 20 residues. Deletions cut 3 bases from V and 2 bases from J, with 28 bases between. For the CDR3, the DNA is TGTGCCAGCAGCGCAACTCTCCCCCAAGGGCGGGTACGCTTCACAGATACGCAGTATTTT. Protein: CASSATLPQGRVRFTDTQYF.

The chain combines TRBV29-1 with TRBJ1-1; 9 bases agree with TRBD1. The CDR3 has 12 amino acids. CDR1 is SQVTM and CDR2 is ANQGSEA in the germline V gene. Trimming removed 6 bases from V and 11 bases from J; junction bases left unmatched: 10. Here the CDR3 DNA reads TGCAGCGTAGAAAGGGGACAGGGCGGGGCTTTCTTT. Protein product: CSVERGQGGAFF.

This clone was seen a handful of times. The chain has TRBV6-5 and TRBJ1-2; a possible D gene is TRBD1 (6 bases). Germline CDR1 MNHEY, CDR2 SVGAGI. CDR3 length: 12 residues. Trimming shortened V by 5 bases and J by 7 bases, and 11 bases separated the two germline ends. The DNA for the CDR3 is TGTGCCAGCAGTCACGGACAGAGTGGCTACACCTTC. Its translation is CASSHGQSGYTF.

In its sample, this clone was seen a few times. The V and J genes are TRBV14 and TRBJ1-4; the D is unclear. Germline-derived CDR1 and CDR2 are SGHDN and FVKESK. The germline V and J ends were trimmed by 0 bases and 6 bases, with 8 bases remaining between them. This CDR3 is built from 14 residues. The CDR3 DNA reads TGTGCCAGCAGCCAAGACTATCACTATGAAAAACTGTTTTTT. This gives the protein CASSQDYHYEKLFF. The complete variable domain, with remaining parts taken from reference TRBV14 and TRBJ1-4, reads EAGVTQFPSHSVIEKGQTVTLRCDPISGHDNLYWYRRVMGKEIKFLLHFVKESKQDESGMPNNRFLAERTGGTYSTLKVQPAELEDSGVYFCASSQDYHYEKLFFGSGTQLSVL.

The rearrangement joins TRBV19 to TRBJ1-5, with D tentatively TRBD1 (6 bases). Germline V gives CDR1 LNHDA, CDR2 SQIVND (reference sequence). Trimming removed 7 bases from V and 7 bases from J, with 23 bases in between. CDR3 size: 16 residues. CDR3: CASKQGQTGNIQPQHF. The DNA of the CDR3 is TGTGCCAGTAAGCAGGGGCAAACAGGGAATATCCAGCCCCAGCATTTT.

This clone was found a few times. V gene TRBV5-6 combines with J gene TRBJ2-3, with D perhaps TRBD1 (6 bases). The CDR3 is 16 amino acids. Germline V CDR1 and CDR2: SGHDT, YYEEEE. Between the trimmed V and J ends, which lost 0 bases and 3 bases, there was a span of 14 bases. The DNA for the CDR3 is TGTGCCAGCAGCTTGGGGCAGGGGCTTTTGACAGATACGCAGTATTTT. Protein product: CASSLGQGLLTDTQYF.

This clone turned up a few times. The chain links TRBV7-2 to TRBJ1-2; weak D call: TRBD1 (5 bases). With 5 bases removed from V and 7 bases from J, the gap between germline ends came to 14 bases. The germline V gene encodes CDR1 SGHTA and CDR2 FQGNSA. The CDR3 spans 13 residues. The CDR3 bases are TGTGCCAGCAGCCCCGGTTGGGGCGGTGGCTACACCTTC. The encoded protein is CASSPGWGGGYTF.